Listed below are T cell receptor beta chains from one sample, sequenced in a study of early T cells in non-severe SARS-CoV-2 infection. Via MiXCR, TCRdb re-called the 5' RACE reads, giving one row per CDR3 protein. In the table there are around 60,000 distinct CDR3 sequences, about 11% of which are singletons. The input for sequencing was whole blood, taken at baseline. The receptors were sampled from an adult who was a healthcare worker with PCR-confirmed SARS-CoV-2 infection or an uninfected control (not recorded which). Both conserved end residues are part of each CDR3. D genes are given only for firm matches. The size field is filled for only some rows; it gives once, few, many or a size class.

length: 15
D: .
J: TRBJ2-3
V: TRBV4-3
size: .
DNA: TGCGCCAGCAGCCAAGTCTTGGCGGGAACAGATACGCAGTATTTT
CDR3: CASSQVLAGTDTQYF

length: 17
D: TRBD1
J: TRBJ2-2
V: TRBV12-3/TRBV12-4
size: many
DNA: TGTGCCAGCAGTTTAGCGGGTGGGACAGCGAACACCGGGGAGCTGTTTTTT
CDR3: CASSLAGGTANTGELFF

length: 12
D: .
J: TRBJ2-3
V: TRBV5-6
size: few
DNA: TGTGCCAGCAGCTTGGATGGGACACATCAGTATTTT
CDR3: CASSLDGTHQYF

length: 16
D: TRBD2
J: TRBJ2-3
V: TRBV7-2
size: .
DNA: TGTGCCAGCAGCTTAAGATCTAGCGGGGTGACAGATACGCAGTATTTT
CDR3: CASSLRSSGVTDTQYF

length: 13
D: .
J: TRBJ2-6
V: TRBV27
size: .
DNA: TGTGCCAGCAGTTTTCGGGGGGCCAACGTCCTGACTTTC
CDR3: CASSFRGANVLTF

length: 16
D: TRBD1
J: TRBJ1-2
V: TRBV7-9
size: many
DNA: TGTGCCAGCAGCCTCACTAGACCCGGGACAGGGGTCGGCTACACCTTC
CDR3: CASSLTRPGTGVGYTF

length: 17
D: TRBD2
J: TRBJ2-1
V: TRBV7-8
size: .
DNA: TGTGCCAGCAGCCCCTACTCACTAGCGGGACCTTACAATGGGCAGTTCTTC
CDR3: CASSPYSLAGPYNGQFF

length: 14
D: .
J: TRBJ1-1
V: TRBV12-3/TRBV12-4
size: .
DNA: TGTGCCAGCAGTGAGGGTTGGGTGGCGGCTGAAGCTTTCTTT
CDR3: CASSEGWVAAEAFF

length: 13
D: .
J: TRBJ2-1
V: TRBV20-1
size: .
DNA: TGCAGTGCTAGGAGGGGACCCTACAATGAGCAGTTCTTC
CDR3: CSARRGPYNEQFF

length: 15
D: .
J: TRBJ2-2
V: TRBV5-1
size: many
DNA: TGCGCCAGCAGCTTCTCCGGGACACCATCCGGGGAGCTGTTTTTT
CDR3: CASSFSGTPSGELFF

length: 15
D: .
J: TRBJ1-1
V: TRBV12-3/TRBV12-4
size: few
DNA: TGTGCCAGCAGTTTAGCGTCAGGTGGACACACTGAAGCTTTCTTT
CDR3: CASSLASGGHTEAFF

length: 15
D: TRBD1
J: TRBJ1-1
V: TRBV18
size: few
DNA: TGTGCCAGCTCACCTGGACAGGGCGGGAACACTGAAGCTTTCTTT
CDR3: CASSPGQGGNTEAFF

length: 16
D: TRBD2
J: TRBJ2-3
V: TRBV20-1
size: many
DNA: TGCAGTGCTAGAGATTCCCTAGCGGGCGACACAGATACGCAGTATTTT
CDR3: CSARDSLAGDTDTQYF

length: 15
D: .
J: TRBJ2-5
V: TRBV7-6
size: many
DNA: TGTGCCAGCAGCTTAGAAGGGGGGAGACGAGAGACCCAGTACTTC
CDR3: CASSLEGGRRETQYF

length: 11
D: .
J: TRBJ2-7
V: TRBV6-2/TRBV6-3
size: .
DNA: TGTGCCAGCAGTCAGTTGGTTGAGCAGTACTTC
CDR3: CASSQLVEQYF

length: 16
D: TRBD1
J: TRBJ1-2
V: TRBV18
size: few
DNA: TGTGCCAGCTCACCAATGGGGGACAGCTCAAACTATGGCTACACCTTC
CDR3: CASSPMGDSSNYGYTF

length: 16
D: TRBD1
J: TRBJ2-2
V: TRBV11-2
size: .
DNA: TGTGCCAGCAGCTCCCGGGACAGGGGTGGAACCGGGGAGCTGTTTTTT
CDR3: CASSSRDRGGTGELFF

length: 13
D: .
J: TRBJ2-1
V: TRBV21-1
size: few
DNA: TGTGCCAGCAGCGAAAGACGGACCCCCTTTAGGTTCTTC
CDR3: CASSERRTPFRFF

length: 13
D: TRBD1
J: TRBJ1-6
V: TRBV5-1
size: .
DNA: TGCGCCAGCTCCGGGACAGGGGCTTCACCCCTCCACTTT
CDR3: CASSGTGASPLHF

length: 14
D: TRBD1
J: TRBJ1-1
V: TRBV12-3/TRBV12-4
size: .
DNA: TGTGCCAGCAGGAGGGACAGGGGAAACACTGAAGCTTTCTTT
CDR3: CASRRDRGNTEAFF

length: 14
D: TRBD1
J: TRBJ2-1
V: TRBV7-9
size: many
DNA: TGTGCCAGCAGCTTAGCTGGGACAGACAATGAGCAGTTCTTC
CDR3: CASSLAGTDNEQFF

length: 14
D: .
J: TRBJ1-2
V: TRBV18
size: few
DNA: TGTGCCAGCTCACCAGAGTCGGGGCGCCGGGGCTACACCTTC
CDR3: CASSPESGRRGYTF

length: 14
D: .
J: TRBJ1-5
V: TRBV10-2
size: .
DNA: TGCGCCAGCCGCAAACAGGGAGTCAATCAGCCCCAGCATTTT
CDR3: CASRKQGVNQPQHF

length: 13
D: .
J: TRBJ1-2
V: TRBV12-3/TRBV12-4
size: few
DNA: TGTGCCAGCAGACGAGGACAGTTCTATGGCTACACCTTC
CDR3: CASRRGQFYGYTF

length: 11
D: .
J: TRBJ2-7
V: TRBV29-1
size: many
DNA: TGCAGCGTTGAGAGGGATGACGAGCAGTACTTC
CDR3: CSVERDDEQYF

length: 14
D: .
J: TRBJ1-6
V: TRBV11-2
size: many
DNA: TGTGCCAGCAGCTTCAGCAGGGATCACTCACCCCTCCACTTT
CDR3: CASSFSRDHSPLHF

length: 17
D: .
J: TRBJ1-2
V: TRBV7-8
size: .
DNA: TGTGCCAGCAGCCCACAAAGGGGCCAGGGAAGAGGTGATGGCTACACCTTC
CDR3: CASSPQRGQGRGDGYTF

length: 15
D: TRBD2
J: TRBJ2-5
V: TRBV30
size: many
DNA: TGTGCCTGGAGAATACTAGCGGGGGGGCTTGAGACCCAGTACTTC
CDR3: CAWRILAGGLETQYF

length: 13
D: TRBD2
J: TRBJ2-3
V: TRBV11-2
size: few
DNA: TGTGCCAGCAGCTCGGGACTATCAGATACGCAGTATTTT
CDR3: CASSSGLSDTQYF

length: 16
D: .
J: TRBJ2-1
V: TRBV9
size: .
DNA: TGTGCCAGCAGCGTAGCGGTCGGGGGCCTTAACAATGAGCAGTTCTTC
CDR3: CASSVAVGGLNNEQFF

length: 15
D: .
J: TRBJ1-1
V: TRBV12-3/TRBV12-4
size: .
DNA: TGTGCCAGCAGTTTATCGCGGACCGCGGGCACTGAAGCTTTCTTT
CDR3: CASSLSRTAGTEAFF

length: 14
D: .
J: TRBJ1-3
V: TRBV6-2/TRBV6-3
size: few
DNA: TGTGCCAGCAATGAGGACTCAAGTCGAAACACCATATATTTT
CDR3: CASNEDSSRNTIYF

length: 15
D: .
J: TRBJ2-7
V: TRBV5-1
size: .
DNA: TGCGCCAGCAGCTTGGTTATCAGTCAGACGGGAGAGCAGTACTTC
CDR3: CASSLVISQTGEQYF

length: 11
D: .
J: TRBJ1-1
V: TRBV11-2
size: .
DNA: TGTGCCAGCAGCTTCGACACTGAAGCTTTCTTT
CDR3: CASSFDTEAFF

length: 13
D: .
J: TRBJ1-5
V: TRBV3-1
size: .
DNA: TGTGCCAGCAGCCAAGGGGCGAATCAGCCCCAGCATTTT
CDR3: CASSQGANQPQHF

length: 11
D: .
J: TRBJ1-1
V: TRBV6-2/TRBV6-3
size: many
DNA: TGTGCCAGCAGTTGGAACACTGAAGCTTTCTTT
CDR3: CASSWNTEAFF

length: 20
D: .
J: TRBJ1-4
V: TRBV5-1
size: once
DNA: TGCGCCAGCAGCTTGGCTTCCTTGAGGCCAGGCCTCACAACTAATGAAAAACTGTTTTTT
CDR3: CASSLASLRPGLTTNEKLFF

length: 14
D: .
J: TRBJ2-7
V: TRBV3-1
size: few
DNA: TGTGCCAGCAGCCATAAGGAACTGTTCTACGAGCAGTACTTC
CDR3: CASSHKELFYEQYF

length: 13
D: .
J: TRBJ2-7
V: TRBV21-1
size: few
DNA: TGTGCCAGCAGCGAAGCATTGGCGTGCGAGCAGTACTTC
CDR3: CASSEALACEQYF

length: 19
D: TRBD1
J: TRBJ1-5
V: TRBV6-6
size: many
DNA: TGTGCCAGCAGTCCTATGGACAGGGCCCTCACCTCCGGACATCAGCCCCAGCATTTT
CDR3: CASSPMDRALTSGHQPQHF

length: 14
D: TRBD2
J: TRBJ2-7
V: TRBV19
size: few
DNA: TGTGCCAGTAGTCTAGCGGGGGGCTCCTACGAGCAGTACTTC
CDR3: CASSLAGGSYEQYF

length: 15
D: .
J: TRBJ2-3
V: TRBV20-1
size: .
DNA: TGCAGTGCTAGGGAGGGTGTTCCTAGCACAGATACGCAGTATTTT
CDR3: CSAREGVPSTDTQYF

length: 14
D: TRBD2
J: TRBJ2-3
V: TRBV20-1
size: few
DNA: TGCAGTGGGCTGCGGGGGGTCCTCACAGATACGCAGTATTTT
CDR3: CSGLRGVLTDTQYF

length: 14
D: .
J: TRBJ2-3
V: TRBV12-3/TRBV12-4
size: few
DNA: TGTGCCAGCAGTTTAAACAGGGCCACAGATACGCAGTATTTT
CDR3: CASSLNRATDTQYF

length: 15
D: .
J: TRBJ1-4
V: TRBV4-1
size: .
DNA: TGCGCCAGCAGCTTTATGGGATCAACTAATGAAAAACTGTTTTTT
CDR3: CASSFMGSTNEKLFF

length: 15
D: .
J: TRBJ2-5
V: TRBV7-9
size: .
DNA: TGTGCCAGCAGCTATCTAAGGGTCCACCAAGAGACCCAGTACTTC
CDR3: CASSYLRVHQETQYF

length: 16
D: TRBD2
J: TRBJ2-3
V: TRBV20-1
size: many
DNA: TGCAGTGCTAGAGATCTGGGACGGGGGGACACAGATACGCAGTATTTT
CDR3: CSARDLGRGDTDTQYF

length: 15
D: .
J: TRBJ2-3
V: TRBV5-1
size: many
DNA: TGCGCCAGCAGCTCGGGGGGCGGAGGTCCAGATACGCAGTATTTT
CDR3: CASSSGGGGPDTQYF

length: 14
D: .
J: TRBJ2-6
V: TRBV5-1
size: many
DNA: TGCGCCAGCAGCCTAGCGAGTGGGGCCAACGTCCTGACTTTC
CDR3: CASSLASGANVLTF

length: 11
D: .
J: TRBJ2-5
V: TRBV7-7
size: many
DNA: TGTGCTAGCAGTCGCGGAGAGACCCAGTACTTC
CDR3: CASSRGETQYF

length: 14
D: .
J: TRBJ2-3
V: TRBV7-2
size: .
DNA: TGTGCCAGCAGCTTAGCGACCCACACAGATACGCAGTATTTT
CDR3: CASSLATHTDTQYF